The 19 T cell receptor beta chains listed next were all sequenced from one sample in a study of spatial heterogeneity in lung cancer. These receptors have no known antigen. One entry per CDR3 protein, called by TCRdb with MiXCR from the 5' RACE reads. The table shows about 14,000 distinct CDR3 sequences, with 4.7% occurring only once. Study-wide results and limits: For expanded intratumoral alpha and beta TCRs, counts tracked tumor mutation counts.

Time point meaning: sample taken at primary tumor resection. The sequencing here drew on lung tumor tissue, taken at surgery. Receptors were obtained from a female donor with early-stage non-small cell lung cancer.

This clonotype has a count of ten or more. V is TRBV21-1 and J is TRBJ1-4. TRBV21-1 is labeled a pseudogene. The CDR3 totals 18 residues. The CDR3 nucleotides read TGTGCCAGCAGCAAAAGTAGGCCCTCTGGTGGGACTAATGAAAAACTGTTTTTT. Amino acids: CASSKSRPSGGTNEKLFF.

This clonotype was counted at least ten times. The chain recombines TRBV24-1 with TRBJ2-2; TRBD2 matches at 7 bases. CDR3 size: 19 residues. The J segment lost 7 bases and the V segment lost 2 bases, leaving 18 bases of the junction unmatched. The germline gives CDR1 KGHDR, CDR2 SFDVKD. The CDR3 region is CATSDSAQTWSGIHGELFF. The CDR3 DNA reads TGTGCCACCAGTGATTCGGCTCAAACCTGGAGCGGGATTCACGGGGAGCTGTTTTTT.

This clonotype is categorized as medium-sized (0.01 to 0.1%). This chain uses TRBV4-3 with TRBJ1-1; D not certain. The CDR3 consists of 14 residues. V gave up 0 bases and J gave up 3 bases, with 8 bases separating them. Looked up from germline, CDR1 is LGHNA and CDR2 is YSLEER. The CDR3 sequence: CASSQDPRDTEAFF. The CDR3 DNA reads as TGCGCCAGCAGCCAAGATCCGAGGGACACTGAAGCTTTCTTT.

This clonotype turned up a few times. The chain recombines TRBV7-2 with TRBJ1-5; D is uncertain. Germline CDR1 SGHTA, CDR2 FQGNSA. CDR3 length equals 13 residues. The CDR3 reads CVSKGDSNQPQHF. The DNA for the CDR3 is TGTGTTTCCAAAGGTGATAGCAATCAGCCCCAGCATTTT.

V is TRBV15 and J is TRBJ1-2; D is unresolved. The CDR3 has 13 residues. Germline CDR1 is LNHNV and CDR2 is YYDKDF (reference sequence). Trimming pared 5 bases from V and 4 bases from J, leaving 11 bases between. Here the CDR3 DNA reads TGTGCCACCAGCGTAGCAACGTCCTATGGCTACACCTTC. Residues: CATSVATSYGYTF.

The J gene is TRBJ2-2, the V gene TRBV29-1, with TRBD2 identical over 12 bases. The CDR3 totals 16 residues. The ends lost 4 bases at V and 1 base at J; junction bases unmatched: 4. CDR1 and CDR2 from the germline V gene are SQVTM and ANQGSEA. The CDR3 DNA sequence: TGCAGCGTTGGTGGACTAGCGGGGAAGAACACCGGGGAGCTGTTTTTT. Protein sequence: CSVGGLAGKNTGELFF.

This clonotype was observed a handful of times. J is TRBJ1-3 and V is TRBV5-1, with 7 bases aligning to TRBD1. Germline lookup yields CDR1 SGHRS and CDR2 YFSETQ. The CDR3 runs 14 residues. J gave up 2 bases and V 4 bases, and 3 bases lay outside the gene matches. In DNA, the CDR3 is TGCGCCAGCAGCCGTGGACAGGCTGGAAACACCATATATTTT. It translates to CASSRGQAGNTIYF.

Many counts were recorded for this clonotype. The V call is TRBV20-1, the J call TRBJ2-7; maybe TRBD1 (6 bases). The V and J ends lost 3 bases and 4 bases respectively, with 13 bases between them. Germline V gene lookup returns CDR1 DFQATT and CDR2 SNEGSKA (reference sequence). This CDR3 is 13 amino acids long. The CDR3 here is CSASTGSRYEQYF. CDR3 sequence (DNA): TGCAGTGCTAGTACAGGGTCTCGGTACGAGCAGTACTTC.

This clonotype came up many times. J is TRBJ2-2 and V is TRBV11-2; the D gene is possibly TRBD1 (6 bases). The V and J ends lost 8 bases and 3 bases respectively, with 16 bases between them. The CDR3 extends over 15 amino acids. The V gene's germline CDR1 is SGHAT and CDR2 FQNNGV. CDR3 DNA: TGTGCCAGCCACCATGGGTCAGGGGACACCGGGGAGCTGTTTTTT. Amino acid sequence: CASHHGSGDTGELFF.

By share, this clonotype ranks as medium-sized. The chain is built from TRBV20-1 and TRBJ2-3; 10 bases fit TRBD2. V lost 7 bases, J lost 2 bases, and 12 bases stayed unmatched. The CDR3 loop spans 16 amino acids. Germline loops: CDR1 DFQATT, CDR2 SNEGSKA (reference sequence). The CDR3, as DNA: TGCAGTGTTTGGCTAGCGGGGGCGGAATTCACAGATACGCAGTATTTT. This translates into CSVWLAGAEFTDTQYF.

This clonotype has a count of ten or more. The genes are TRBV27 and TRBJ1-2, with TRBD1 matching 7 bases. The trim removed 6 bases at V and 7 bases at J, leaving 5 bases unmatched. The germline V gene encodes CDR1 MNHEY and CDR2 SMNVEV (reference sequence). This CDR3 comprises 12 residues. CDR3 nucleotides: TGTGCCAGCAGACGTCCAGGGGGTGGCTACACCTTC. Amino acid sequence: CASRRPGGGYTF.

This clonotype was counted at least ten times. The rearrangement links TRBV10-2 to TRBJ2-3, with D possibly matching TRBD2 (5 bases). There are 15 residues in the CDR3. V lost 8 bases, J lost 4 bases, and 19 bases lay in between. CDR1 is WSHSY and CDR2 is SAAADI in the germline V gene. CDR3 nucleotides: TGCGCCAGCTGGCCAGGAGGCGCCAGGCCAGATACGCAGTATTTT. As protein: CASWPGGARPDTQYF.

This clonotype was seen repeatedly, ten times or more. This chain links TRBV12-3 or TRBV12-4 with TRBJ1-2; D possibly corresponds to TRBD1 (5 bases). The CDR3 has 13 amino acids. Trimming removed 3 bases at V and 8 bases at J, with 13 bases between. The CDR3: CASSFATGLGYTF. The CDR3 bases are TGTGCCAGCAGTTTCGCAACAGGACTGGGCTACACCTTC.

This clonotype was counted a few times. V is TRBV6-5 and J is TRBJ1-2; 8 positions agree with TRBD1. From germline, CDR1 is MNHEY and CDR2 SVGAGI. The CDR3 spans 15 residues. V dropped 5 bases and J dropped 8; count of bases not matched to a gene: 13. The DNA of the CDR3 is TGTGCCAGCAGTACCCGGACAGGGACAGCCTGGGGCTACACCTTC. It encodes CASSTRTGTAWGYTF.

The table lists this clonotype with many counts. Germline is not matched at one junction end, which may reflect a read error. V is TRBV29-1 and J is TRBJ1-2; D perhaps matches TRBD1 (5 bases). CDR3 length: 11 residues. Looked up from germline, CDR1 is SQVTM and CDR2 is ANQGSEA. CDR3 coding DNA: TGCAGCGTTGAAGGAGGGGAGTTGGGGGATTTC. It codes for CSVEGGELGDF.

At least ten counts were recorded for this clonotype. This chain connects TRBV24-1 to TRBJ2-2; D gene uncertain. The CDR3 is made up of 12 amino acids. Trimming shortened V by 6 bases and J by 8 bases, and 9 bases separated the two germline ends. Germline values: CDR1 KGHDR, CDR2 SFDVKD. The CDR3 region is CATSSLGGELFF. In DNA, the CDR3 is TGTGCCACCAGTTCCTTGGGAGGGGAGCTGTTTTTT.

In its sample, this clonotype is medium-sized. J is TRBJ1-5 and V is TRBV7-4; 9 bases are a match to TRBD1. The germline CDR1 and CDR2 sequences are SGHVT and SQSDAQ. This CDR3 contains 14 residues. V lost 5 bases and J lost 2; bases outside the gene matches: 1. CDR3 nucleotide sequence: TGTGCCAGCAGCAGGGACAGGGGCAATCAGCCCCAGCATTTT. Its translation is CASSRDRGNQPQHF.

This clonotype was seen many times. V is TRBV20-1 and J is TRBJ1-4, with 9 nucleotides matching TRBD1. CDR1 is DFQATT, CDR2 SNEGSKA, per germline (reference sequence). The CDR3 consists of 14 residues. V was pared by 5 bases and J by 7 bases, with 8 bases of the junction left unmatched. CDR3 nucleotides: TGCAGTGCTCAGCCGGGACAGGGAGGTGAAAAACTGTTTTTT. Residues: CSAQPGQGGEKLFF.

There are many counts of this clonotype. V is TRBV2 and J is TRBJ2-2; D is uncertain. This CDR3 contains 13 residues. V lost 3 bases, J lost 1 base, and 3 bases lay in between. Germline-derived CDR1 and CDR2 are SNHLY and FYNNEI. CDR3: CASSDGNTGELFF. For the CDR3, the DNA is TGTGCCAGCAGTGACGGGAACACCGGGGAGCTGTTTTTT.